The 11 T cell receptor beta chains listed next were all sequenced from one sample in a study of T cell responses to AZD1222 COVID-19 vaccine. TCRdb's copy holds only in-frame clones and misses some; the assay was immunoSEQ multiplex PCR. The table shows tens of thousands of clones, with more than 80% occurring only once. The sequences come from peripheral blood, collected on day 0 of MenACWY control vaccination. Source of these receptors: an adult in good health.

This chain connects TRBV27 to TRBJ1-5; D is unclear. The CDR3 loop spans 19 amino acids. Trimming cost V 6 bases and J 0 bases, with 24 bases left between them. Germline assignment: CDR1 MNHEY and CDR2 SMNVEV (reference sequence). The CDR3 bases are TGTGCCAGCAGGTCCCTTCCTAGCGGCGGATATTATAGCAATCAGCCCCAGCATTTT. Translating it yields CASRSLPSGGYYSNQPQHF.

CDR3 sequence reads: CASSSSTNRGPQHF. The CDR3 DNA follows: TGTGCCAGTAGTTCCTCAACAAACCGAGGCCCCCAGCATTTT. The chain links TRBV19 to TRBJ1-5, with D unclear. CDR3 size: 14 residues. The germline V gene encodes CDR1 LNHDA and CDR2 SQIVND (reference sequence). The V end was cut by 5 bases, the J end by 10 bases, with 18 bases between.

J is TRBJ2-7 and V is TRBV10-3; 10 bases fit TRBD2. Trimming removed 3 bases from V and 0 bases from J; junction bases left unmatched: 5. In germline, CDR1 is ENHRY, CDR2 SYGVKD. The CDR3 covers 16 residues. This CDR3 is CAISDPGTSASYEQYF. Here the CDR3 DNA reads TGTGCCATCAGTGACCCCGGGACTAGCGCCTCCTACGAGCAGTACTTC.

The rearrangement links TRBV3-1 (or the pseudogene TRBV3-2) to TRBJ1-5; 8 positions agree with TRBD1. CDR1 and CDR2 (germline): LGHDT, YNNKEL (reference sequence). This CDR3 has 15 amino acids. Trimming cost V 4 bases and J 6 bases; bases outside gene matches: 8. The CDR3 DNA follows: TGTGCCAGCAGCCCTCGGGGCAGGGGGCTTCAGCCCCAGCATTTT. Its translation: CASSPRGRGLQPQHF.

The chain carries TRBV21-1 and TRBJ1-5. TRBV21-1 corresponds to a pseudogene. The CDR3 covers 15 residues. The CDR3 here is CASSKGGGEHQPQHF. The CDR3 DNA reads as TGTGCCAGCAGCAAAGGGGGAGGGGAGCATCAGCCCCAGCATTTT.

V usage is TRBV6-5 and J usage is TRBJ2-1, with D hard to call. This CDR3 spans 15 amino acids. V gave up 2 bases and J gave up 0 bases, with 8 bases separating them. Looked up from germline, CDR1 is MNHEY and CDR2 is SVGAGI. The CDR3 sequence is CASSYEWDSYNEQFF. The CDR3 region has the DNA TGTGCCAGCAGTTACGAGTGGGACTCCTACAATGAGCAGTTCTTC.

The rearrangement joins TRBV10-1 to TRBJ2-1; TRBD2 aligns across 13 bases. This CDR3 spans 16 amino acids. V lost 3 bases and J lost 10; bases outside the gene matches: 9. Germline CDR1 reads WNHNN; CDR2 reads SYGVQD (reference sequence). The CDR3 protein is CASSDSWTSGSREQFF. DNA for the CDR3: TGCGCCAGCAGTGATTCCTGGACTAGCGGGAGCCGAGAGCAGTTCTTC.

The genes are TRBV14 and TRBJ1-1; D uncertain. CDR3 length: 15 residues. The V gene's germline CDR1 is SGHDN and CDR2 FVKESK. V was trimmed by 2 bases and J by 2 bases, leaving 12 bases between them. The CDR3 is CASSQLRGSNTEAFF. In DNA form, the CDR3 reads TGTGCCAGCAGCCAACTTCGGGGTAGTAACACTGAAGCTTTCTTT. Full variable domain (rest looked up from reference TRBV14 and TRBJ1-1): EAGVTQFPSHSVIEKGQTVTLRCDPISGHDNLYWYRRVMGKEIKFLLHFVKESKQDESGMPNNRFLAERTGGTYSTLKVQPAELEDSGVYFCASSQLRGSNTEAFFGQGTRLTVV.

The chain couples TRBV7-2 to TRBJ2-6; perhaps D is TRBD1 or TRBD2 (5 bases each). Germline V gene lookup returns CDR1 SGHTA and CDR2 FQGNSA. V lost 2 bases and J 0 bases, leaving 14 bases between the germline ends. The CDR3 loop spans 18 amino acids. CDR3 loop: CASSLRGAVSSGANVLTF. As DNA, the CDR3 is TGTGCCAGCAGCTTAAGAGGGGCTGTAAGCTCTGGGGCCAACGTCCTGACTTTC.

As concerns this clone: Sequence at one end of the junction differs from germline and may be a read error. The CDR3 region is CALLTRGASDHF. CDR3 bases: TGTGCCCTATTAACTAGAGGTGCTTCGGACCACTTC. This chain joins TRBV13 and TRBJ2-7, with D possibly matching TRBD2 (5 bases). Germline CDR1 reads PRHDT; CDR2 reads FYEKMQ (reference sequence). The CDR3 has 12 residues.

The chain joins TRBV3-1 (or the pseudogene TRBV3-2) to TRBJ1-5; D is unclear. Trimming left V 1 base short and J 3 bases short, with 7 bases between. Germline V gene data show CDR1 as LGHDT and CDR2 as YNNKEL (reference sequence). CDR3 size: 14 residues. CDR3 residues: CASSQAPDNQPQHF. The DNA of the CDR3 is TGTGCCAGCAGCCAAGCCCCAGACAATCAGCCCCAGCATTTT.